Below, one TCR beta chain is given with its context. This clone was observed once. Its antigen specificity is not known. Nothing much larger sits one base from this clone, and base qualities are not available. TCRbeta CDR3 regions were amplified from genomic DNA by means of the immunoSEQ Assay, a bias-controlled multiplex PCR. The study's processing was this. Nucleated cell counts per sample were estimated from amplification of reference gene primers within the assay. To quantify the absolute abundance of each unique TCRbeta CDR3 rearrangement, sequence reads were collapsed and filtered. For each sample, productive Simpson clonality was calculated as the square root of Simpson's diversity index over productive rearrangements. As stored in TCRdb, this immuneACCESS dataset retains in-frame rearrangements with V and J assigned. A fraction of the clones does not appear; measured against another copy, unresolved V genes explain less than half of the discrepancy, and the remainder lacks a known reason. From that table come the V and J calls and clone size; the DNA was used to work out D and trimming. This sample comprises approximately 90,000 clones, 72% of them detected only once. Clones ranked in the top ten supply 13% to 15% of the sample.

Each collaborating institution followed its own protocols to collect whole blood in K2EDTA tubes. For TCRbeta analysis, collaborators shipped samples as frozen whole blood, isolated PBMCs, or DNA extracted from either of those sample types. A distance of 10 bases separates the germline ends of V and J, which lose 5 bases and 3 bases respectively. Counted from cysteine to phenylalanine, this CDR3 has 13 amino acids. Only CDR3 DNA remains: 39 bases, in frame from the first base. The germline V gene encodes CDR1 LNHDA and CDR2 SQIVND (reference sequence). These data are taken from a study of blood T cell repertoires in COVID-19 (TCRdb year 2020). For the study in its entirety: The collaborator samples originated in the United States, Italy and Spain and spanned the acute and convalescent phases of COVID-19. Samples came from the ongoing ImmuneRACE study (first 160 participants) plus 1,254 subjects from 6 global collaborators. Where available, HLA class I and class II types were obtained from metadata supplied by the sample provider rather than from assay-based typing. The prospective study material was composed of cDNA or gDNA derived from T cells, B-cell-depleted T cells, or PBMCs. Subjects who had been exposed to COVID-19, were actively infected with it, or had recovered from it provided the deeply sampled blood TCRbeta repertoires that made up the dataset. Sample metadata almost always included a de-identified subject ID, COVID-19 status, age in years and sex. The repertoires were made available in a free public database intended to serve as a resource for research on the immune response to SARS-CoV-2. Study-wide findings and limitations: Clinical and demographic metadata were provided uncurated, with the amount varying by source and participant.

Input material: peripheral blood. This receptor chain uses TRBV19 and TRBJ1-2, and the D gene may be TRBD1, 6 bases matching. The TCR originated in a woman older than 75 with acute or convalescent COVID-19. This receptor carries the CDR3 CASSLQGDYGYTF. The DNA sequence is TGTGCCAGTAGTCTACAGGGAGACTATGGCTACACCTTC.